Given below is one T cell receptor (beta chain) in context. Its antigen is unidentified. The data were obtained in a study of cytomegalovirus exposure and HLA in healthy donors. This PCR relied on a set of 60 Vbeta primers and 13 Jbeta primers. Some clones are missing from TCRdb's copy, which holds only in-frame ones; the method was immunoSEQ multiplex PCR. The table records about 240,000 clones, approximately 81% of them present only once. Study-wide results and caveats: Common viral pathogens seemed to be connected with several of the most significant clusters, according to a later analysis. A later analysis showed that HLA-associated TCR beta chains had undergone more clonal expansion than equally common others. Productive status was seen about 90% or about 30% of the time for most TCR beta V segments in an earlier analysis.

Healthy bone marrow donors supplied every sample. The CDR3 runs 14 residues. Germline CDR1 and CDR2: SGHRS and YFSETQ. Unmatched junction bases numbered 5, after V lost 4 bases and J lost 5 bases. Sequencing used PBMCs. This chain uses TRBV5-1 with TRBJ2-1; 8 bases map to TRBD2. This clonotype originated in an older woman in good health and CMV-seropositive. CDR3 DNA: TGCGCCAGCAGCGGCCGAGCGGGAGACAATGAGCAGTTCTTC. This encodes CASSGRAGDNEQFF.